This T cell receptor beta chain derives from a study of blood T cells in healthy people across ages. At the level of the study: About one barcoded beta molecule per two T cells came from capture by template switching.

Donors gave around 10 milliliters of peripheral blood apiece. Next came a second PCR, run for about 6 to 12 cycles, which used a sample-barcoded 5' primer along with a J-beta primer mix. TCRdb passed the 5' RACE reads through MiXCR, listing each CDR3 protein once. The sample shows under 1,000,000 distinct CDR3 sequences, around 34% of them seen only once. Overall study findings and caveats: Donor CMV infection status was unknown, possibly confounding age-related changes in expanded clonotypes.

The CDR3 has 15 residues. The V end was cut by 3 bases, the J end by 1 base, with 13 bases between. Notes on this clonotype: The antigen is undetermined.

The sample taken for sequencing was blood. This sequence was found in a man aged 18 to 29 in good health. The V and J genes are TRBV12-3 or TRBV12-4 and TRBJ2-7; a weak D match, TRBD2 (6 bases). The chain's CDR3 is CASSFSRDSSYEQYF. Here the CDR3 DNA reads TGTGCCAGCAGTTTTTCCAGGGACTCATCCTACGAGCAGTACTTC.